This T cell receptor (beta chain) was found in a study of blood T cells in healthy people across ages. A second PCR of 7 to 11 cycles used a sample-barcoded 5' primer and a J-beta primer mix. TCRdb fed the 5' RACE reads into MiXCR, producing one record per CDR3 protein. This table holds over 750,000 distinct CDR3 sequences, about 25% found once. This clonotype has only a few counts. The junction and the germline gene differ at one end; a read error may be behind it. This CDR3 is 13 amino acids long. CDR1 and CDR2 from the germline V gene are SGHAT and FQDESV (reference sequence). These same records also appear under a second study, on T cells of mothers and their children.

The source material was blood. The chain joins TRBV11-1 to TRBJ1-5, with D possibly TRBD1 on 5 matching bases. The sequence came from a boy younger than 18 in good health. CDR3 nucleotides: TGTGCCGGCAGCTTAGGGGCCAATCAGCCCCAGCATTTT. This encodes CAGSLGANQPQHF.